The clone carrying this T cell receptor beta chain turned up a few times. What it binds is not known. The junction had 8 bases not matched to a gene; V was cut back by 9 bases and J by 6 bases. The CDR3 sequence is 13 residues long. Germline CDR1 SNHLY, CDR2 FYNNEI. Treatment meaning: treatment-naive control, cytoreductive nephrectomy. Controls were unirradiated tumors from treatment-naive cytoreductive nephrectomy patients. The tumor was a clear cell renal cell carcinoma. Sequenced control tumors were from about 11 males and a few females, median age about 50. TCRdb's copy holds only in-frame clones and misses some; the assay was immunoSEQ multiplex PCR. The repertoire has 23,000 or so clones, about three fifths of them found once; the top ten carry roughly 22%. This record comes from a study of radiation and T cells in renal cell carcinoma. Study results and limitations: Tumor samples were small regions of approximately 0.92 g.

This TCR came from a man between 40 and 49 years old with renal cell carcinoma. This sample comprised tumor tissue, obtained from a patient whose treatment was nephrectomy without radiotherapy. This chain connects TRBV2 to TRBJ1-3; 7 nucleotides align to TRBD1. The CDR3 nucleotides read TGTGCCAGTGCGACAGGGCGCTTAAACACCATATATTTT. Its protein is CASATGRLNTIYF.